This T cell receptor beta chain was retrieved from a study of cytomegalovirus exposure and HLA in healthy donors. General study findings and limits: Overall, about 160 TCR beta chains were annotated as cytomegalovirus-associated.

Sequencing was performed with immunoSEQ multiplex PCR; in TCRdb, only in-frame clones are kept and a portion is missing. Of some 120,000 clones in the sample, about 87% were seen once. Turning to this clone: As yet, its antigen is unknown.

This CDR3 spans 15 amino acids. The V and J ends lost 2 bases and 6 bases, in that order; junction bases with no gene match: 8. The germline V gene has CDR1 MNHEY and CDR2 SMNVEV (reference sequence). Sequencing input: PBMCs. V usage is TRBV27 and J usage is TRBJ2-5; TRBD2 aligns across 8 bases. The sequence was obtained from a woman under 30 in good health and CMV-seronegative. The CDR3 DNA sequence: TGTGCCAGCAGTTTACGGAGCGGGGGCAGTCAGACCCAGTACTTC. This translates into CASSLRSGGSQTQYF.